This TCR beta chain was sequenced during a study of T cells after yellow fever vaccination. Study-wide background: SMART-Seq v4 Ultra Low Input prepared the low-cell-number fractions.

The V gene's germline CDR1 is ENHRY and CDR2 SYGVKD. Trimming at V came to 6 bases and at J to 7 bases, leaving 11 bases not matched to a gene. CDR3 length equals 16 residues. The table lists this clonotype with many counts. Its antigen is not known. TCR cDNA, made by 5'RACE template switching, carried an added universal primer site and UMIs. TCRdb re-analysed the 5' RACE reads in MiXCR, keeping a single row per CDR3 protein. Of roughly 65,000 distinct CDR3 sequences in the sample, 4.5% to 7.5% were seen once. Whole-study findings and limits: High-abundance clonotypes from the bulk population could contaminate FACS-sorted repertoires.

The sample consisted of CD4+ T cells sorted from PBMCs, taken roughly 15 days after the first yellow fever vaccination. The TCR sequence derives from a man between 18 and 35 years old who received the YFV17D yellow fever vaccine. The chain links TRBV10-3 to TRBJ1-6; 8 bases agree with TRBD1. The CDR3 bases are TGTGCCATCAGGACTTCCTCAGGGGGCAGGAATTCACCCCTCCACTTT. Amino acids: CAIRTSSGGRNSPLHF.